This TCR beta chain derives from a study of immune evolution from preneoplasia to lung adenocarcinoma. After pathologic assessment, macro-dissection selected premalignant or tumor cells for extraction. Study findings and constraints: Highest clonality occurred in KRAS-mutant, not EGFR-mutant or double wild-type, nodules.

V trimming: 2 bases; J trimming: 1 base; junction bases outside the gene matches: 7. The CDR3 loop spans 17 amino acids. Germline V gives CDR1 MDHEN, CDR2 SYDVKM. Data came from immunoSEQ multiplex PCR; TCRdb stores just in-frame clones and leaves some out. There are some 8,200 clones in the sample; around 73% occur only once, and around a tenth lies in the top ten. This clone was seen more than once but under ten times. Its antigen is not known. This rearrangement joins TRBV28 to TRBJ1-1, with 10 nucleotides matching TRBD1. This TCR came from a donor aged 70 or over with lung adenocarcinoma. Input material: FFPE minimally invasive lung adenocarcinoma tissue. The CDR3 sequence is CASSLLRGTGANTEAFF. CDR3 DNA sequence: TGTGCCAGCAGTTTACTTCGCGGGACAGGGGCGAACACTGAAGCTTTCTTT.